The 21 T cell receptor beta chains given below trace back to one sample, sequenced in a study of PD-1 blockade in classical Hodgkin lymphoma. Time point meaning: newly diagnosed, previously untreated cHL patient sample. Purified CD4+ T cells were obtained from thawed PBMCs through magnetic negative selection. Clones were read by immunoSEQ multiplex PCR, and TCRdb kept only the in-frame ones, dropping some. The table has about 34,000 clones, more than 85% seen once. What was sequenced was CD4+ T cells from blood. These receptors all come from a human donor with classical Hodgkin lymphoma.

The chain carries TRBV19 and TRBJ1-1; D is ambiguous. Per germline, CDR1 LNHDA and CDR2 SQIVND (reference sequence). V lost 1 base to trimming and J lost 2 bases, with 11 bases between them. The CDR3 length is 15 residues. The CDR3 DNA sequence: TGTGCCAGTAGTATAGGGCCGGGAGGTAACACTGAAGCTTTCTTT. Translating gives CASSIGPGGNTEAFF.

The rearrangement joins TRBV7-9 to TRBJ1-2; 7 bases match TRBD1. Germline-derived CDR1 and CDR2 are SEHNR and FQNEAQ (reference sequence). This CDR3 region has 15 residues. Trimming cost V 4 bases and J 5 bases; bases outside gene matches: 10. The CDR3 here is CASSSLSGTVYGYTF. CDR3 coding DNA: TGTGCCAGCAGCTCCCTGTCCGGGACAGTTTATGGCTACACCTTC.

This clone was recorded only once. The chain employs TRBV18 and TRBJ1-3; 11 bases line up with TRBD1. Germline V gene lookup returns CDR1 KGHSH and CDR2 LQKENI. The CDR3 covers 17 residues. V shed 5 bases, J shed 2 bases, and the junction held 8 bases outside the gene matches. CDR3 sequence: CASSFSEGQGAGNTIYF. CDR3 DNA: TGTGCCAGCTCATTTTCGGAGGGACAGGGGGCTGGAAACACCATATATTTT.

V gene TRBV2 combines with J gene TRBJ2-6; no firm D call. With 3 bases removed from V and 2 bases from J, the gap between germline ends came to 11 bases. CDR3 length equals 16 residues. From germline, CDR1 is SNHLY and CDR2 FYNNEI. The CDR3 DNA is TGTGCCAGCAGTGAGTGGCAGACGGCTGGGGCCAACGTCCTGACTTTC. It translates to CASSEWQTAGANVLTF.

The gene calls are TRBV5-1 and TRBJ2-7; D is possibly TRBD2 (6 bases). The CDR3 runs to 14 residues. V was trimmed by 0 bases and J by 6 bases, leaving 13 bases between them. Per the germline V gene, CDR1 is SGHRS and CDR2 is YFSETQ. The CDR3 bases are TGCGCCAGCAGCTTGGCCACTAGCCCGTCCGAGCAGTACTTC. It encodes CASSLATSPSEQYF.

The rearrangement links TRBV25-1 to TRBJ1-2, with D hard to call. CDR1 and CDR2 from the germline V gene are MGHDK and SYGVNS. This CDR3 has 14 residues. V was shortened by 3 bases and J by 4 bases, with 12 bases between the two germline ends. CDR3 bases: TGTGCCAGCAGTGATAGACCATCTCCCTATGGCTACACCTTC. Translation gives CASSDRPSPYGYTF.

This clone came up a few times. The chain joins TRBV6-1 to TRBJ1-3; D not certain. With 1 base removed from V and 4 bases from J, the gap between germline ends came to 5 bases. The CDR3 length is 13 residues. Per germline, CDR1 MNHNS and CDR2 SASEGT. In DNA form, the CDR3 reads TGTGCCAGCAGTGAAGTCCTAGGAAACACCATATATTTT. As protein: CASSEVLGNTIYF.

V usage is TRBV18 and J usage is TRBJ2-7, with 9 bases lining up with TRBD2. The CDR3 consists of 13 residues. The germline V gene encodes CDR1 KGHSH and CDR2 LQKENI. V lost 6 bases to trimming and J lost 5 bases; unmatched junction nucleotides: 5. The CDR3 loop is CASSRGRADEQYF. The CDR3 nucleotides read TGTGCCAGCTCGCGCGGGAGGGCGGACGAGCAGTACTTC.

The gene calls are TRBV2 and TRBJ2-7, with 7 bases identical to TRBD2. V was clipped by 6 bases and J by 0 bases; unmatched bases: 5. CDR1 and CDR2 (germline): SNHLY, FYNNEI. The CDR3 runs to 14 residues. CDR3 region: CASRKRDLSYEQYF. As DNA, the CDR3 is TGTGCCAGCAGAAAGCGGGACCTCTCCTACGAGCAGTACTTC. The full variable domain, its missing parts supplied by reference TRBV2 and TRBJ2-7, is EPEVTQTPSHQVTQMGQEVILRCVPISNHLYFYWYRQILGQKVEFLVSFYNNEISEKSEIFDDQFSVERPDGSNFTLKIRSTKLEDSAMYFCASRKRDLSYEQYFGPGTRLTVT.

V and J are TRBV6-5 and TRBJ1-2; D is ambiguous. Germline V lookup: CDR1 MNHEY, CDR2 SVGAGI. The CDR3 contains 15 residues. Trimming left V 6 bases short and J 6 bases short, with 20 bases between. The CDR3 here is CASRGRVRATNGYTF. CDR3 DNA sequence: TGTGCCAGCAGGGGCCGGGTTCGCGCTACTAATGGCTACACCTTC.

This clone appeared once. This chain links TRBV10-3 with TRBJ1-1, with 7 bases identical to TRBD1. The CDR3 runs 15 residues. The germline V gene has CDR1 ENHRY and CDR2 SYGVKD. Germline trimming cut 3 bases from V and 6 bases from J; bases unmatched to any gene: 10. CDR3 in amino acids: CAISDRQGISAEAFF. The CDR3 DNA is TGTGCCATCAGTGACAGACAGGGTATAAGCGCTGAAGCTTTCTTT.

V gene TRBV29-1 combines with J gene TRBJ2-7; the D is unclear. V lost 3 bases and J lost 0, with 3 bases in between. There are 11 residues in the CDR3. The V gene's germline CDR1 is SQVTM and CDR2 ANQGSEA. The CDR3 coding sequence is TGCAGCGTTGAGGTCTCCTACGAGCAGTACTTC. Its protein is CSVEVSYEQYF.

The chain is built from TRBV28 and TRBJ2-1, with 10 bases aligning to TRBD1. This CDR3 comprises 16 residues. The V segment lost 2 bases and the J segment 4 bases; nucleotides outside the gene matches: 5. Germline CDR1 is MDHEN and CDR2 is SYDVKM. CDR3 coding DNA: TGTGCCAGCAGTTTAGTAGGGACAGGGGTTTACAATGAGCAGTTCTTC. It translates to CASSLVGTGVYNEQFF.

This chain connects TRBV19 to TRBJ1-1; D gene uncertain. Germline V gene sequence: CDR1 LNHDA, CDR2 SQIVND (reference sequence). The CDR3 is 13 residues long. V lost 9 bases and J 4 bases, leaving 15 bases between the germline ends. The DNA for the CDR3 is TGTGCCAGCTCACCTCAGTGGCCCACTGAAGCTTTCTTT. Translation: CASSPQWPTEAFF.

The CDR3 loop is CAWSVIRSYNEQFF. In DNA form, the CDR3 reads TGTGCCTGGAGTGTTATTCGGAGCTACAATGAGCAGTTCTTC. The genes are TRBV30 and TRBJ2-1; D is uncertain. Trimming shortened V by 0 bases and J by 3 bases, and 9 bases separated the two germline ends. In germline, CDR1 is GTSNPN, CDR2 SVGIG (reference sequence). The CDR3 is 14 residues long. Variable domain in full (rest from reference TRBV30 and TRBJ2-1): SQTIHQWPATLVQPVGSPLSLECTVEGTSNPNLYWYRQAAGRGLQLLFYSVGIGQISSEVPQNLSASRPQDRQFILSSKKLLLSDSGFYLCAWSVIRSYNEQFFGPGTRLTVL.

This chain's CDR3 is CASSESTGGAYTQYF. The DNA for the CDR3 is TGTGCCAGCAGTGAATCCACCGGGGGGGCTTATACGCAGTATTTT. The chain carries TRBV2 and TRBJ2-3; 8 positions match TRBD2. The trim removed 2 bases at V and 7 bases at J, leaving 8 bases unmatched. Germline CDR1 SNHLY, CDR2 FYNNEI. The CDR3 contains 15 residues.

The chain is built from TRBV5-6 and TRBJ2-2; 8 nucleotides agree with TRBD1. Germline V gene lookup returns CDR1 SGHDT and CDR2 YYEEEE. V shed 4 bases and J 0 bases; nucleotides not matched to a gene: 2. The CDR3 loop spans 15 amino acids. The CDR3 here is CASSPQGANTGELFF. The CDR3 DNA follows: TGTGCCAGCAGCCCACAGGGGGCGAACACCGGGGAGCTGTTTTTT.

The chain has TRBV5-1 and TRBJ1-1; TRBD1 matches 9 bases. With 2 bases clipped from V and 2 bases from J, the junction kept 4 bases outside the gene matches. The CDR3 runs 15 residues. Germline CDR1 SGHRS, CDR2 YFSETQ. The CDR3 bases are TGCGCCAGCAGCTTACAGGGGGCCGTTAACACTGAAGCTTTCTTT. Translation gives CASSLQGAVNTEAFF.

The rearrangement uses TRBV5-6 and TRBJ1-3; D gene unclear. Germline assignment: CDR1 SGHDT and CDR2 YYEEEE. The CDR3 extends over 12 amino acids. Trimming shortened V by 3 bases and J by 8 bases, and 9 bases separated the two germline ends. This chain's CDR3 is CASSSGWDTIYF. Here the CDR3 DNA reads TGTGCCAGCAGCTCCGGGTGGGACACCATATATTTT.

This rearrangement joins TRBV4-1 to TRBJ1-5; no reliable D call. With 5 bases removed from V and 3 bases from J, the gap between germline ends came to 14 bases. Germline V gene data show CDR1 as MGHRA and CDR2 as YSYEKL. The CDR3 has 15 residues. As DNA, the CDR3 is TGCGCCAGCAGCTCTGACCTTCCCCCCAATCAGCCCCAGCATTTT. Protein: CASSSDLPPNQPQHF.

The sample holds one count of this clone. V is TRBV9 and J is TRBJ1-1; D possibly corresponds to TRBD1 (6 bases). The V and J ends lost 4 bases and 4 bases respectively, with 17 bases between them. Germline CDR1 and CDR2: SGDLS and YYNGEE. This CDR3 is 15 amino acids long. The DNA for the CDR3 is TGTGCCAGCAGCCTGGGAGGGTACAGGGCCACTGAAGCTTTCTTT. Translation gives CASSLGGYRATEAFF.